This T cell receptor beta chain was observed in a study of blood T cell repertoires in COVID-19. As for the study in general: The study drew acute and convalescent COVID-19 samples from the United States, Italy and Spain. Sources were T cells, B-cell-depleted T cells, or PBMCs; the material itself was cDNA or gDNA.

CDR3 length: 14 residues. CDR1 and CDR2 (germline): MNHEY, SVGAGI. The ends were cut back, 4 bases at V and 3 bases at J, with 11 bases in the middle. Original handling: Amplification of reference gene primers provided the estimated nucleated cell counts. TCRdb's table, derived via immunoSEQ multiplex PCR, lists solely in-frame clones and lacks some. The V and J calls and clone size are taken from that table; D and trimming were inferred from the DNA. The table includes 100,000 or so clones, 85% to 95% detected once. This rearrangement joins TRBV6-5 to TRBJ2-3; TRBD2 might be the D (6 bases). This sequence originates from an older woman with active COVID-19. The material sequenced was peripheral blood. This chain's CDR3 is CASSSLGTTDTQYF. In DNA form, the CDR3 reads TGTGCCAGCAGTTCCCTTGGGACTACAGATACGCAGTATTTT.